These T cell receptor beta chains were read from a single sample in a study of regulatory T cells in long-lasting Graves disease. TCRdb ran MiXCR on the multiplex PCR reads and lists one entry per CDR3 protein. The sample records more than 300,000 distinct CDR3 sequences, approximately 25% being singletons. Sample: peripheral blood mononuclear cells (PBMCs), taken when the disease was refractory, from a patient treated with antithyroid drugs. These receptors all stem from a woman in her forties with Graves disease. Each CDR3 is given without its conserved first and last residue. D genes are given only for firm matches.

v_call d_call cdr3_aa
TRBV11-2 TRBD2 ASSYRRGTNTGELF
TRBV27 - ASSPIFNYEQY
TRBV20-1 - SARQGTDTEAF
TRBV5-1 - ASSLLSQGTEAF
TRBV5-6 TRBD1 ASSRDRAMDTEAF
TRBV28 TRBD1 ASSPGTVQH
TRBV7-9 - ASSLGSVSNQPQH
TRBV4-1 TRBD1 ASSLQDRGVTEAF
TRBV2 - ASSDRRKQETQY
TRBV28 - ASSFRGHQPQH
TRBV28 TRBD2 ASSLKGLVFFADTQY
TRBV7-8 TRBD1 ASSLDPVGRGIYGYT
TRBV28 - ASTSRTAYGYT
TRBV29-1 TRBD1 SSLGQDFGYT
TRBV6-2/TRBV6-3 - ASSTINSGRISGNTIY
TRBV6-1 - ASSPGDRWNQPQH
TRBV27 - ASALHAQF
TRBV20-1 TRBD1 SAGTGGNTGELF
TRBV28 TRBD2 ASSQAASGRLPEQY
TRBV4-1 TRBD1 ASSHTGGIGNQPQH
TRBV6-5 - ASSYSETASSYEQY
TRBV7-9 - ASSVVESEQY
TRBV20-1 TRBD2 SARGLAGGPYEQY
TRBV28 TRBD1 ASYRGNQPQH
TRBV12-3/TRBV12-4 - ASRGTVSSYEQY
TRBV6-1 TRBD1 ASSDPGQYQPQH
TRBV11-2 - ASSSNWMDEQY
TRBV3-1 - ASSQGKNGYT
TRBV7-9 TRBD1 ASKSQGVYDEQY